This is a list of T cell receptor beta chains from one sample in a study of T cell repertoires in cytomegalovirus infection. The antigens for these receptors are not known. In TCRdb, the reads were re-called with MiXCR into one record per CDR3 protein. In the table there are about 20,000 distinct CDR3 sequences, approximately 39% of which are singletons. Sequences were derived from CD8+ T cells from cultured PBMCs, sampled from culture after CMV antigen stimulation. All receptors derive from a human donor in good health (CMV status not recorded). Some clones in this sample may be carry-over from other donors' samples. Each CDR3 is given with its conserved first and last residue. The D gene is left open where the match is weak. Clone size is not always given. Where it is, it says once, few, many or a class for expanded clones.

size: .; D: .; V: TRBV7-2; J: TRBJ2-7; CDR3: CASRRSPIYEQYF; DNA: TGTGCCAGCAGACGGTCCCCGATCTACGAGCAGTACTTC
size: .; D: .; V: TRBV7-3; J: TRBJ2-3; CDR3: CASSLGPTSSVDTQYF; DNA: TGTGCCAGCAGCCTGGGTCCGACCAGCAGTGTGGATACGCAGTATTTT
size: .; D: TRBD1; V: TRBV19; J: TRBJ1-1; CDR3: CASSLGTGVGTEAFF; DNA: TGTGCCAGTAGTCTCGGGACAGGTGTGGGCACTGAAGCTTTCTTT
size: once; D: .; V: TRBV4-3; J: TRBJ1-1; CDR3: CASSHRLNTEAFF; DNA: TGCGCCAGCAGCCACAGACTGAACACTGAAGCTTTCTTT
size: .; D: .; V: TRBV9; J: TRBJ2-1; CDR3: CASSATASSYNEQFF; DNA: TGTGCCAGCAGCGCGACGGCAAGCTCCTACAATGAGCAGTTCTTC
size: few; D: .; V: TRBV5-4; J: TRBJ2-1; CDR3: CASGLGPADNEQFF; DNA: TGTGCCAGCGGATTGGGGCCGGCAGACAATGAGCAGTTCTTC
size: .; D: TRBD1; V: TRBV7-1; J: TRBJ2-7; CDR3: CASSPRDRGSYEQYF; DNA: TGTGCCAGCAGCCCCCGGGACAGGGGCTCCTACGAGCAGTACTTC
size: few; D: TRBD2; V: TRBV7-2; J: TRBJ2-7; CDR3: CASSFVAGGRDEQYF; DNA: TGTGCCAGCAGCTTCGTAGCGGGAGGGCGCGACGAGCAGTACTTC
size: .; D: .; V: TRBV6-2/TRBV6-3; J: TRBJ1-1; CDR3: CASLLGGMGTEAFF; DNA: TGTGCCAGTCTCCTAGGGGGGATGGGCACTGAAGCTTTCTTT
size: few; D: TRBD1; V: TRBV6-6; J: TRBJ1-6; CDR3: CASSSQGQGLSSYNSPLHF; DNA: TGTGCCAGCAGTTCCCAGGGACAGGGCCTTAGCTCCTATAATTCACCCCTCCACTTT
size: few; D: .; V: TRBV27; J: TRBJ2-5; CDR3: CASSSTGNQETQYF; DNA: TGTGCCAGCAGTTCCACAGGGAACCAAGAGACCCAGTACTTC
size: .; D: TRBD2; V: TRBV7-9; J: TRBJ2-1; CDR3: CASSPLTSGTYNEQFF; DNA: TGTGCCAGCAGCCCACTGACTAGCGGGACCTACAATGAGCAGTTCTTC
size: few; D: TRBD2; V: TRBV7-6; J: TRBJ2-1; CDR3: CASSYTAGGRQFF; DNA: TGTGCCAGCAGCTATACCGCGGGGGGACGGCAGTTCTTC
size: .; D: .; V: TRBV7-3; J: TRBJ2-3; CDR3: CASSLVSADTQYF; DNA: TGTGCCAGCAGCTTAGTCTCCGCAGATACGCAGTATTTT
size: .; D: .; V: TRBV12-3/TRBV12-4; J: TRBJ2-6; CDR3: CASGLGASGANVLTF; DNA: TGTGCCAGCGGGTTGGGGGCCTCTGGGGCCAACGTCCTGACTTTC
size: .; D: TRBD1; V: TRBV7-3; J: TRBJ2-2; CDR3: CASSSGTGDTGELFF; DNA: TGTGCCAGCAGCTCCGGGACAGGGGATACCGGGGAGCTGTTTTTT
size: few; D: .; V: TRBV7-2; J: TRBJ1-1; CDR3: CASSLDGWGQLSMNTEAFF; DNA: TGTGCCAGCAGCTTAGACGGGTGGGGGCAGCTTTCCATGAACACTGAAGCTTTCTTT
size: .; D: TRBD1; V: TRBV12-3/TRBV12-4; J: TRBJ1-2; CDR3: CASSAGGKRQGANYGYTF; DNA: TGTGCCAGCAGCGCTGGAGGTAAAAGACAGGGAGCTAACTATGGCTACACCTTC
size: once; D: .; V: TRBV27; J: TRBJ1-2; CDR3: CASSLSRPILNYGYTF; DNA: TGTGCCAGCAGTTTATCAAGACCGATCCTTAACTATGGCTACACCTTC
size: .; D: TRBD2; V: TRBV7-2; J: TRBJ2-3; CDR3: CASSPYSGAPDTQYF; DNA: TGTGCCAGCAGCCCCTATAGCGGGGCCCCAGATACGCAGTATTTT
size: few; D: .; V: TRBV30; J: TRBJ1-1; CDR3: CAWRDYGPLNTEAFF; DNA: TGTGCCTGGAGAGATTACGGGCCTTTGAACACTGAAGCTTTCTTT
size: few; D: .; V: TRBV24-1; J: TRBJ1-1; CDR3: CATSERGNTEAFF; DNA: TGTGCCACCAGTGAACGGGGGAACACTGAAGCTTTCTTT
size: .; D: TRBD1; V: TRBV15; J: TRBJ1-1; CDR3: CATSRLGQGPTEAFF; DNA: TGTGCCACCAGCAGATTAGGACAGGGCCCAACTGAAGCTTTCTTT
size: .; D: .; V: TRBV28; J: TRBJ2-2; CDR3: CASSLRGGATAGELFF; DNA: TGTGCCAGCAGCCTGCGCGGGGGCGCAACGGCCGGGGAGCTGTTTTTT
size: once; D: TRBD1; V: TRBV30; J: TRBJ1-2; CDR3: CAWSPKFGTGDHGYTF; DNA: TGTGCCTGGAGCCCGAAGTTCGGGACAGGGGACCATGGCTACACCTTC
size: .; D: .; V: TRBV6-2/TRBV6-3; J: TRBJ1-5; CDR3: CASSYGGSQPQHF; DNA: TGTGCCAGCAGTTACGGGGGGAGTCAGCCCCAGCATTTT
size: .; D: .; V: TRBV20-1; J: TRBJ1-1; CDR3: CSASGTDTHEAFF; DNA: TGCAGTGCAAGTGGGACGGACACTCATGAAGCTTTCTTT
size: .; D: .; V: TRBV28; J: TRBJ1-1; CDR3: CASRPEGTDTEAFF; DNA: TGTGCCAGCAGACCGGAAGGAACGGACACTGAAGCTTTCTTT
size: .; D: .; V: TRBV20-1; J: TRBJ2-2; CDR3: CSARPGFTGELFF; DNA: TGCAGTGCTAGACCTGGGTTCACCGGGGAGCTGTTTTTT
size: few; D: .; V: TRBV27; J: TRBJ2-1; CDR3: CASRPPGPMSFDEQFF; DNA: TGTGCCAGCAGGCCCCCCGGGCCAATGTCGTTCGATGAGCAGTTCTTC
size: .; D: .; V: TRBV7-2; J: TRBJ2-1; CDR3: CASSLAAGVGGPVFF; DNA: TGTGCCAGCAGCCTAGCGGCAGGGGTAGGGGGGCCTGTGTTCTTC
size: .; D: .; V: TRBV28; J: TRBJ2-2; CDR3: CASSLSLATNTGELFF; DNA: TGTGCCAGCAGTTTATCCCTAGCGACGAACACCGGGGAGCTGTTTTTT
size: .; D: .; V: TRBV7-2; J: TRBJ1-6; CDR3: CASKTAHYNSPLHF; DNA: TGTGCCAGCAAAACAGCCCATTATAATTCACCCCTCCACTTT
size: few; D: .; V: TRBV4-3; J: TRBJ1-3; CDR3: CASSQETRLSGNTIYF; DNA: TGCGCCAGCAGCCAAGAGACACGGCTAAGTGGAAACACCATATATTTT
size: .; D: .; V: TRBV7-2; J: TRBJ2-3; CDR3: CASRQGRPVDTQYF; DNA: TGTGCCAGCAGACAGGGACGTCCGGTAGATACGCAGTATTTT
size: many; D: TRBD1; V: TRBV7-2; J: TRBJ2-5; CDR3: CASSSQGSRAKETQYF; DNA: TGTGCCAGCAGCTCACAGGGGTCTAGGGCTAAAGAGACCCAGTACTTC
size: .; D: TRBD1; V: TRBV6-1; J: TRBJ1-3; CDR3: CASSLQGAYSGNTIYF; DNA: TGTGCCAGCAGCTTGCAGGGGGCTTACTCTGGAAACACCATATATTTT
size: few; D: .; V: TRBV7-2; J: TRBJ2-1; CDR3: CASSFMDSYNEQFF; DNA: TGTGCCAGCAGCTTCATGGACTCCTACAATGAGCAGTTCTTC
size: .; D: .; V: TRBV4-1; J: TRBJ1-1; CDR3: CASSQDGGPAEAFF; DNA: TGCGCCAGCAGCCAAGATGGCGGGCCCGCTGAAGCTTTCTTT
size: .; D: TRBD2; V: TRBV27; J: TRBJ2-1; CDR3: CASSGLAANEQFF; DNA: TGTGCCAGCAGTGGGCTAGCGGCTAATGAGCAGTTCTTC
size: few; D: TRBD2; V: TRBV7-8; J: TRBJ2-2; CDR3: CASSAEAGVGAGELFF; DNA: TGTGCCAGCAGCGCGGAGGCGGGGGTCGGGGCCGGGGAGCTGTTTTTT
size: .; D: .; V: TRBV7-6; J: TRBJ2-5; CDR3: CASSSLRDPETQYF; DNA: TGTGCCAGCAGCTCTCTTCGCGACCCAGAGACCCAGTACTTC
size: .; D: .; V: TRBV4-1; J: TRBJ1-1; CDR3: CASSQDFWGSNTEAFF; DNA: TGCGCCAGCAGCCAAGACTTCTGGGGATCGAACACTGAAGCTTTCTTT
size: .; D: .; V: TRBV20-1; J: TRBJ1-5; CDR3: CRAGGFINNQPQHF; DNA: TGCAGAGCTGGGGGGTTTATCAACAATCAGCCCCAGCATTTT
size: .; D: TRBD2; V: TRBV27; J: TRBJ2-2; CDR3: CASSPLRLAGSFTGELFF; DNA: TGTGCCAGCAGTCCCCTCCGACTAGCGGGAAGCTTTACCGGGGAGCTGTTTTTT
size: .; D: .; V: TRBV7-9; J: TRBJ1-5; CDR3: CASSTRDGGGNQPQHF; DNA: TGTGCCAGCAGCACCAGGGACGGCGGGGGCAATCAGCCCCAGCATTTT
size: .; D: .; V: TRBV12-3/TRBV12-4; J: TRBJ1-2; CDR3: CASSPGGSYGYTF; DNA: TGTGCCAGCAGCCCGGGGGGATCCTATGGCTACACCTTC
size: .; D: .; V: TRBV4-1; J: TRBJ1-5; CDR3: CASSQDLGQVNQPQHF; DNA: TGCGCCAGCAGCCAAGATTTAGGGCAGGTGAATCAGCCCCAGCATTTT
size: .; D: TRBD1; V: TRBV7-9; J: TRBJ1-2; CDR3: CASSSTGGNYGYTF; DNA: TGTGCCAGCAGCTCCACAGGGGGCAACTATGGCTACACCTTC
size: .; D: TRBD2; V: TRBV20-1; J: TRBJ2-1; CDR3: CSARLREGLSNEQFF; DNA: TGCAGTGCTAGGCTAAGGGAGGGTCTTAGTAATGAGCAGTTCTTC